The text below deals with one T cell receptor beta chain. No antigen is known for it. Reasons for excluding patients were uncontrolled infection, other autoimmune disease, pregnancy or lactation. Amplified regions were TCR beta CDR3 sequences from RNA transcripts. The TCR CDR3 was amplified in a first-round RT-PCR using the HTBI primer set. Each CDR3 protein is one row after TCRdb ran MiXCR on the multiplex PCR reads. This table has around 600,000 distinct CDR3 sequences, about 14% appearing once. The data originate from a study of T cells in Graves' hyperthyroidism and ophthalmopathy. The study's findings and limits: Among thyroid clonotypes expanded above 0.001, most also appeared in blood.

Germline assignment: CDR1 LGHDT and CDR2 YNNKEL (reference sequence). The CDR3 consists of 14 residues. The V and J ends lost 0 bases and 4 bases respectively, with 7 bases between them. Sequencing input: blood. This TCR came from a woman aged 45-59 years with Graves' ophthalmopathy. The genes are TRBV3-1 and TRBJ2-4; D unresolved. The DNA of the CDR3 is TGTGCCAGCAGCCAAGATGGTCAGAAAAACATTCAGTACTTC. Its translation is CASSQDGQKNIQYF.